These 5 T cell receptor beta chains were all obtained from the same sample, sequenced in a study of cytomegalovirus exposure and HLA in healthy donors. With 60 Vbeta and 13 Jbeta primers, the PCR was carried out. Repertoires were generated with immunoSEQ multiplex PCR, while TCRdb's copy carries only in-frame clones and drops some. The sample totals about 140,000 clones. The sample was PBMCs. These receptors were obtained from a woman aged 18 to 35 in good health and CMV-seronegative.

The V gene is TRBV4-3, the J gene TRBJ1-1; no clear D. Germline values: CDR1 LGHNA, CDR2 YSLEER. Trimming left V 2 bases short and J 4 bases short, with 11 bases between. The CDR3 runs 14 residues. CDR3 in amino acids: CASSQFNSVTEAFF. CDR3 nucleotides: TGCGCCAGCAGCCAATTTAACTCGGTCACTGAAGCTTTCTTT.

The chain is built from TRBV19 and TRBJ1-1, with 8 nucleotides matching TRBD1. This CDR3 is 15 amino acids long. CDR1 and CDR2 (germline): LNHDA, SQIVND (reference sequence). The junction had 12 bases not matched to a gene; V was cut back by 5 bases and J by 7 bases. The CDR3 spells CASSGNDRGRGEAFF. The CDR3 DNA is TGTGCCAGTAGTGGAAACGACAGGGGAAGAGGTGAAGCTTTCTTT.

The chain's CDR3 is CASAEGPSTDTQYF. The CDR3 region has the DNA TGTGCCAGTGCGGAGGGGCCTAGCACAGATACGCAGTATTTT. The chain links TRBV19 to TRBJ2-3, with a possible D match to TRBD2 (6 bases). This CDR3 is 14 amino acids long. Germline CDR1 LNHDA, CDR2 SQIVND (reference sequence). Trimming removed 8 bases from V and 0 bases from J, with 12 bases in between. Full variable domain (outside the CDR3, taken from reference TRBV19 and TRBJ2-3): DGGITQSPKYLFRKEGQNVTLSCEQNLNHDAMYWYRQDPGQGLRLIYYSQIVNDFQKGDIAEGYSVSREKKESFPLTVTSAQKNPTAFYLCASAEGPSTDTQYFGPGTRLTVL.

This chain links TRBV9 with TRBJ1-4; weak D call: TRBD1 (6 bases). V was cut by 3 bases and J by 10 bases, with 16 bases left in between. Germline values: CDR1 SGDLS, CDR2 YYNGEE. The length of the CDR3 is 14 residues. Here the CDR3 DNA reads TGTGCCAGCAGCGCCGGGGTACAGGGAAGAAAACTGTTTTTT. Translation: CASSAGVQGRKLFF.

This chain joins TRBV6-5 and TRBJ2-1; TRBD2 aligns across 7 bases. Germline CDR1 reads MNHEY; CDR2 reads SVGAGI. The V segment lost 2 bases and the J segment 7 bases; nucleotides outside the gene matches: 8. This CDR3 comprises 15 residues. CDR3 in DNA: TGTGCCAGCAGTTACAGGGCGGGAGCTATAAATGAGCAGTTCTTC. Its translation is CASSYRAGAINEQFF.